This T cell receptor (beta chain) was profiled in a study of T cell repertoires in cytomegalovirus infection (dated by TCRdb to the late 2010s). The study in broad terms: Donor HLA type was relevant to the analysis, because carriage of CMV infection together with the matching HLA type was indicated by public TCR beta signatures.

The paper's findings and limits, for the study overall: The ex vivo response was dominated by HLA-C-restricted CMV-specific TCR beta clonotypes, which also provided the single most frequent clonotype in two of eight donors. Cumulative frequency of public TCR beta family members discriminated carriers of CMV infection plus the relevant HLA type in this cohort and an independent roughly 330-donor cohort.

The sequencer was an Illumina HiSeq 1500. Starting from the raw public reads, TCRdb applied fastp trimming at Q25, assembled clones with MiXCR and retained in-frame beta chains. Entries are consolidated by CDR3 protein sequence, retaining the most common genes and DNA. Present in this sample are 740,000 or so distinct CDR3 sequences, under 40% of which were seen just once. The ten largest make up more than 2.5% of the sample. CDR1 MDHEN and CDR2 SYDVKM are derived from the germline V gene. Relative to germline, V is 7 bases shorter and J is 3 bases shorter, with 21 bases between their ends. From cysteine to phenylalanine, the CDR3 is 16 amino acids long. Only CDR3 DNA remains: 48 bases, in frame from the first base. On this clonotype itself: Its recognized antigen is unknown. The sample holds no much larger clone one base away, and base qualities are not on file.

This TCR came from a human donor in good health (CMV status not recorded). Some clones in this sample may be carry-over from other donors' samples. Recombination joined TRBV28 with TRBJ1-2, with a weak D call of TRBD1 (6 bases match). Sequenced sample: PBMCs. The CDR3 here reads CASTIQGTHTYYGYTF. The sequenced DNA: TGTGCCAGCACCATCCAAGGGACACATACTTACTATGGCTACACCTTC.